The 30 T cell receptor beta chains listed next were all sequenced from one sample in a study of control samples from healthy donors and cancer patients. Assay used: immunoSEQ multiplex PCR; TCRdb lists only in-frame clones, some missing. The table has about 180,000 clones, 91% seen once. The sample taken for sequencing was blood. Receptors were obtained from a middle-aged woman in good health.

CDR3 in amino acids: CASSLLSQGETQYF. The CDR3 nucleotides are TGTGCCAGCAGTTTACTCTCCCAAGGAGAGACCCAGTACTTC. This chain joins TRBV27 and TRBJ2-5; no clear D gene. CDR1 and CDR2 from the germline V gene are MNHEY and SMNVEV (reference sequence). V dropped 2 bases and J dropped 4 bases, with 11 bases sitting between them. The CDR3 runs 14 residues.

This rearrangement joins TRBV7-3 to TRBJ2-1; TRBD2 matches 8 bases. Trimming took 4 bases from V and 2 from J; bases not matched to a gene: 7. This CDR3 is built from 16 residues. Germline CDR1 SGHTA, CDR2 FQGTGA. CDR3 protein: CASSSVAGGPYNEQFF. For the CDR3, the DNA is TGTGCCAGCAGCTCCGTGGCGGGGGGCCCCTACAATGAGCAGTTCTTC.

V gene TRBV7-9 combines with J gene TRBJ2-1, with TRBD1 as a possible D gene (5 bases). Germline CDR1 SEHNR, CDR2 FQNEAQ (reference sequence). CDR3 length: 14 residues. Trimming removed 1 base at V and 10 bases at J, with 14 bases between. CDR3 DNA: TGTGCCAGCAGCTTAGAGGGCAGGGTAAGCGAGCAGTTCTTC. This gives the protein CASSLEGRVSEQFF.

CDR3 nucleotides: TGTGCCAGCGGGGGACAGGGGCTCCTTGATACGCAGTATTTT. This codes for CASGGQGLLDTQYF. The chain links TRBV2 to TRBJ2-3; 10 nucleotides agree with TRBD1. Trimming removed 8 bases from V and 6 bases from J; junction bases left unmatched: 8. Germline values: CDR1 SNHLY, CDR2 FYNNEI. This CDR3 comprises 14 residues.

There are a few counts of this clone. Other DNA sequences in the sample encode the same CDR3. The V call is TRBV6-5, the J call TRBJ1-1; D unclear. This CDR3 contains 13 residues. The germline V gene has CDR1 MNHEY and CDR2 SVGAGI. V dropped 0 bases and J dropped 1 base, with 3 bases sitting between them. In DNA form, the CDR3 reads TGTGCCAGCAGTTACTCCGAGAACACTGAAGCTTTCTTT. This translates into CASSYSENTEAFF.

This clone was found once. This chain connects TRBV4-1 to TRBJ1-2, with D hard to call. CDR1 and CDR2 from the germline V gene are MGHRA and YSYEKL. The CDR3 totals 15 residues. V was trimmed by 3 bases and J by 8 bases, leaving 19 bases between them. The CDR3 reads CASSHRAGGLGGYTF. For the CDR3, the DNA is TGCGCCAGCAGCCACCGGGCGGGAGGGTTAGGAGGCTACACCTTC.

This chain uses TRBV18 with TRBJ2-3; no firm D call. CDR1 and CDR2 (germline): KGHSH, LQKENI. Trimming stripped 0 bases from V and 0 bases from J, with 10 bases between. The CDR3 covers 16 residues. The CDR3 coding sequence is TGTGCCAGCTCACCACCGGGCTTAAGGAGCACAGATACGCAGTATTTT. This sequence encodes CASSPPGLRSTDTQYF.

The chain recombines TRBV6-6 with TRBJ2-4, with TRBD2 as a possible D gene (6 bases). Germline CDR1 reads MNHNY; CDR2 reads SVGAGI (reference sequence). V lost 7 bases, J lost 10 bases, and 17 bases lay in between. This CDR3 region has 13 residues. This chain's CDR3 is CASTPGTRRIQYF. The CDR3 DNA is TGTGCCAGCACCCCCGGGACTCGACGGATTCAGTACTTC.

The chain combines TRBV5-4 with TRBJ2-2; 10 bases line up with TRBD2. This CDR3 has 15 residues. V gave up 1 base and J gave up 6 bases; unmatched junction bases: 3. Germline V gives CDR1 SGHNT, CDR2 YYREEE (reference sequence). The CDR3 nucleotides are TGTGCCAGCAGCTTGCCCAGCGGGGGGGCCGGGGAGCTGTTTTTT. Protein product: CASSLPSGGAGELFF.

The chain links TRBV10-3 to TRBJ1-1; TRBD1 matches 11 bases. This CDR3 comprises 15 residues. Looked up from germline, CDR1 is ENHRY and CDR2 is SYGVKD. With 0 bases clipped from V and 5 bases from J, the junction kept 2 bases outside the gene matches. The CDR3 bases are TGTGCCATCAGTGAGTCCGGGACAGGGGGAACTGAAGCTTTCTTT. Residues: CAISESGTGGTEAFF.

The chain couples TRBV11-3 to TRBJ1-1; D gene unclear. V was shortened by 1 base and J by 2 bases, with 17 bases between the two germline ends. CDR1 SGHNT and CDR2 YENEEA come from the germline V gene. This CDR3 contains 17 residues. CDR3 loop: CASSLGETGGANTEAFF. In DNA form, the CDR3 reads TGTGCCAGCAGCTTAGGGGAAACTGGAGGAGCTAACACTGAAGCTTTCTTT. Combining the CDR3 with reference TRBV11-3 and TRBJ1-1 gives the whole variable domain EAGVVQSPRYKIIEKKQPVAFWCNPISGHNTLYWYLQNLGQGPELLIRYENEEAVDDSQLPKDRFSAERLKGVDSTLKIQPAELGDSAVYLCASSLGETGGANTEAFFGQGTRLTVV.

The CDR3 coding sequence is TGTGCCAGCTCACCAACGGTGGTCACCCACTCTGGAAACACCATATATTTT. It encodes CASSPTVVTHSGNTIYF. The chain joins TRBV18 to TRBJ1-3; D is undetermined. V dropped 2 bases and J dropped 0 bases, with 14 bases sitting between them. The CDR3 loop spans 17 amino acids. From germline, CDR1 is KGHSH and CDR2 LQKENI.

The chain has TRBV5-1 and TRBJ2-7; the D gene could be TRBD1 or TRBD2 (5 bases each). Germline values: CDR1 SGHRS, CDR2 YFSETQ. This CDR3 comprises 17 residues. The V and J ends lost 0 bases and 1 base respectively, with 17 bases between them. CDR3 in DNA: TGCGCCAGCAGCTTGGGGGAGAGGCAGGGTCTATCCTACGAGCAGTACTTC. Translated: CASSLGERQGLSYEQYF.

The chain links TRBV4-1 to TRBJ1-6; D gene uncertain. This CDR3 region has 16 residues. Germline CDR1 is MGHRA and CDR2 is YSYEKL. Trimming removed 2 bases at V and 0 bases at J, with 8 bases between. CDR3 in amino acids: CASSQLTSSYNSPLHF. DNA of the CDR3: TGCGCCAGCAGCCAATTGACCAGCTCCTATAATTCACCCCTCCACTTT.

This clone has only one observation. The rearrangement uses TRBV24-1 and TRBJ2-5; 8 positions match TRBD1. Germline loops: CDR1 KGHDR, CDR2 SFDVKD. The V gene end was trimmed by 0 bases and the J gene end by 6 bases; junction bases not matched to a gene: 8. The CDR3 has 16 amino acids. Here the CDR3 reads CATSDLRQGAMKTQYF. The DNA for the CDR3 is TGTGCCACCAGTGATTTGAGGCAGGGGGCAATGAAGACCCAGTACTTC.

In nucleotides, the CDR3 is TGCAGCGTTGACAGGACAGGGAATTCTGGCTACACCTTC. Translation gives CSVDRTGNSGYTF. The chain recombines TRBV29-1 with TRBJ1-2, with 8 nucleotides matching TRBD1. The CDR3 has 13 amino acids. The germline V gene has CDR1 SQVTM and CDR2 ANQGSEA. The V and J ends lost 3 bases and 7 bases, in that order; junction bases with no gene match: 7.

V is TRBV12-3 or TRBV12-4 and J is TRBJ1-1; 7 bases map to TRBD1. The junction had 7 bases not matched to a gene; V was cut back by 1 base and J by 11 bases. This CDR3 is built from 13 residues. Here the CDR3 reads CASSLVTGAGAFF. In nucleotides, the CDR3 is TGTGCCAGCAGTTTAGTAACAGGGGCAGGGGCTTTCTTT.

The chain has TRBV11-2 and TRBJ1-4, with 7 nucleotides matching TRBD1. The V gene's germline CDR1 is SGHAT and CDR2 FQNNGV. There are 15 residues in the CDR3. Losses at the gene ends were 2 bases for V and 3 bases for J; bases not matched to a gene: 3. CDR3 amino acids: CASSLQGGSNEKLFF. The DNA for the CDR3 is TGTGCCAGCAGCTTACAGGGGGGGTCTAATGAAAAACTGTTTTTT.

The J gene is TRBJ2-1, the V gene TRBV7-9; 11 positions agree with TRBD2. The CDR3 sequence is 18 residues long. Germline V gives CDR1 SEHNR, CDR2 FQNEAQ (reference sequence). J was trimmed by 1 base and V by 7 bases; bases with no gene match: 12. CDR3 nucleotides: TGTGCCAGCACTGAGGAACTAGCGGGGGCTACGTCCTACAATGAGCAGTTCTTC. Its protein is CASTEELAGATSYNEQFF. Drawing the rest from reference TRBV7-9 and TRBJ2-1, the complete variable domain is DTGVSQNPRHKITKRGQNVTFRCDPISEHNRLYWYRQTLGQGPEFLTYFQNEAQLEKSRLLSDRFSAERPKGSFSTLEIQRTEQGDSAMYLCASTEELAGATSYNEQFFGPGTRLTVL.

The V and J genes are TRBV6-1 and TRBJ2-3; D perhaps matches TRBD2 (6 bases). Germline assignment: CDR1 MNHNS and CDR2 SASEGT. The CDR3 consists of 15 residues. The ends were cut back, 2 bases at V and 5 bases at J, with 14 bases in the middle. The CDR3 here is CASSESDGSGDTQYF. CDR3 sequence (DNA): TGTGCCAGCAGTGAAAGCGACGGGAGCGGAGATACGCAGTATTTT.

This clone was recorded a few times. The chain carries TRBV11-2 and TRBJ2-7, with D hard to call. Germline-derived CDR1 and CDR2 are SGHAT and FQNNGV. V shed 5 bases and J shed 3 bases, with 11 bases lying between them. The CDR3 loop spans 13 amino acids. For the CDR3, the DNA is TGTGCCAGCAGCCCGGACGCAATCTACGAGCAGTACTTC. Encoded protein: CASSPDAIYEQYF.

CDR3 DNA sequence: TGTGCCAGCAGCTTGGCTCCCCCAGACTCGAGCTCCTACAATGAGCAGTTCTTC. This translates into CASSLAPPDSSSYNEQFF. V is TRBV5-6 and J is TRBJ2-1, with unresolved D. This CDR3 comprises 18 residues. Per germline, CDR1 SGHDT and CDR2 YYEEEE. Trimming stripped 0 bases from V and 0 bases from J, with 16 bases between.

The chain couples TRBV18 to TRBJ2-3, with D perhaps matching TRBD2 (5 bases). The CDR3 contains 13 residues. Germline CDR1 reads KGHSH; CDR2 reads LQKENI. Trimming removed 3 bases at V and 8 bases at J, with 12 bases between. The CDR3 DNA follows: TGTGCCAGCTCACCGGGTGCCGAGGGTACGCAGTATTTT. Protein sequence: CASSPGAEGTQYF.

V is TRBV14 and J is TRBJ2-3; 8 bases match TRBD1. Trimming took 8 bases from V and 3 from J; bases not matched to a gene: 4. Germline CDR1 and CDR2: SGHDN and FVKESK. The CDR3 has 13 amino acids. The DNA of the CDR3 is TGTGCCAGCCGGGACAGGCATACAGATACGCAGTATTTT. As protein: CASRDRHTDTQYF.

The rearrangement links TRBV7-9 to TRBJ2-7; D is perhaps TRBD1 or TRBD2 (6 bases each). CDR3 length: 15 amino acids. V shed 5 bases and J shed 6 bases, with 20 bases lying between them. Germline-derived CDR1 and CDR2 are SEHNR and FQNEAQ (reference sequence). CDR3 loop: CASSPNGGLFGEQYF. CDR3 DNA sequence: TGTGCCAGCAGCCCCAACGGGGGCCTCTTCGGCGAGCAGTACTTC.

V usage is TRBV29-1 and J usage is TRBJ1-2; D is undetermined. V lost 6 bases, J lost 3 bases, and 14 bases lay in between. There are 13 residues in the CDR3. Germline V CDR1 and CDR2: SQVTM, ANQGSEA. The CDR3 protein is CSVSGLSHYGYTF. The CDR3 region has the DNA TGCAGCGTGTCAGGTTTATCTCACTATGGCTACACCTTC.

CDR3 amino acids: CASSRDPRADRKNEQFF. As DNA, the CDR3 is TGTGCCAGCAGCCGAGACCCTAGAGCAGATCGGAAAAATGAGCAGTTCTTC. V gene TRBV14 combines with J gene TRBJ2-1; D remains ambiguous. Trimming removed 4 bases from V and 7 bases from J, with 23 bases in between. Germline lookup yields CDR1 SGHDN and CDR2 FVKESK. CDR3 length: 17 residues.

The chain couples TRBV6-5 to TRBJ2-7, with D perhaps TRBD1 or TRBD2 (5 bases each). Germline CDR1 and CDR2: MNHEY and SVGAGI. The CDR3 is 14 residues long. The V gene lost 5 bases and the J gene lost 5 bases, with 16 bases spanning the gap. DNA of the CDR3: TGTGCCAGCAGTCGGACCGGGACGAAGGACGAGCAGTACTTC. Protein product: CASSRTGTKDEQYF.

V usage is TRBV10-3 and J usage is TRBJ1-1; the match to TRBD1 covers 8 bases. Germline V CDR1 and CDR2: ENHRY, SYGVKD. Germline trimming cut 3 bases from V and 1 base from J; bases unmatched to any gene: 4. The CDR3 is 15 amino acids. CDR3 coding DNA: TGTGCCATCAGTGATGGCAGGGGGCCGAACACTGAAGCTTTCTTT. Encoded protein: CAISDGRGPNTEAFF.

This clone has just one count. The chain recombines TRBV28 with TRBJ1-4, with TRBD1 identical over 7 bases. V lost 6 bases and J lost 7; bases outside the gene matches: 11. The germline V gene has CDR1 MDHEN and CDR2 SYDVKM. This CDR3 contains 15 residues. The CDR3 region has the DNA TGTGCCAGCAGCGCTTCGGAAGGGGGCGGTGAAAAACTGTTTTTT. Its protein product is CASSASEGGGEKLFF.